The TCR beta chain under discussion was sequenced for a study of graft-versus-host responses after intestinal transplantation. The overall study: Isolated intestinal, liver-intestinal, or multivisceral transplants had been given to the recipients. The recipients all started with anti-thymocyte globulin induction and then took tacrolimus and steroids for approximately 3 years.

Findings of the study overall: Recipient marrow contained GvH clones, some of which appeared first in ileum or blood.

Concerning this clone itself: Its matching antigen is unknown.

CDR3 length: 13 amino acids. Trimming at V came to 0 bases and at J to 10 bases, leaving 6 bases not matched to a gene. Germline CDR1 is SGHDT and CDR2 is YYEEEE. Data came from immunoSEQ multiplex PCR; TCRdb stores just in-frame clones and leaves some out. Of some 41,000 clones listed, about 95% are singletons. The rearrangement links TRBV5-6 to TRBJ1-2; 7 bases fit TRBD1. This TCR derives from a human donor who was the organ donor for an intestinal transplant. This specimen consisted of unstimulated CD8+ T cells sorted from spleen or lymph node cells, obtained before transplant. CDR3 amino acids: CASSLGGQEPYTF. In nucleotides, the CDR3 is TGTGCCAGCAGCTTGGGCGGACAGGAACCCTACACCTTC.